A selection of T cell receptor beta chains follows, all from one sample in a study of cytomegalovirus exposure and HLA in healthy donors. The protocol was immunoSEQ multiplex PCR, while the TCRdb copy is restricted to in-frame clones and leaves out a portion. The table lists more than 85,000 clones, approximately 16% of them singletons. The sequencing input was PBMCs. The origin of the receptors is a female donor in good health and CMV-seronegative. CDR3s include the opening cysteine and the closing phenylalanine or tryptophan. A D gene is named only where the DNA matches it firmly. The listing skips clone size in some rows; elsewhere it reads once, few, many or a size class.

abundance | j_gene | d_gene | v_gene | len | CDR3aa | CDR3nt
few | TRBJ2-2 | TRBD2 | TRBV29-1 | 16 | CSVGAGGRGYTGELFF | TGCAGCGTTGGGGCGGGAGGGCGAGGGTACACCGGGGAGCTGTTTTTT
- | TRBJ2-7 | - | TRBV19 | 13 | CASRGTGIYEQYF | TGTGCCAGTAGAGGCACAGGGATCTACGAGCAGTACTTC
- | TRBJ1-2 | - | TRBV6-5 | 13 | CATVPGYNYGYTF | TGTGCCACCGTCCCGGGGTATAACTATGGCTACACCTTC
few | TRBJ1-5 | - | TRBV4-1 | 15 | CASSQVGTKNQPQHF | TGCGCCAGCAGCCAAGTCGGGACAAAAAATCAGCCCCAGCATTTT
- | TRBJ1-2 | - | TRBV30 | 13 | CAWREDSPYGYTF | TGTGCCTGGAGGGAGGACAGCCCCTATGGCTACACCTTC
few | TRBJ2-7 | - | TRBV7-2 | 17 | CASSLRSGSTSRTEQYF | TGTGCCAGCAGCTTAAGGTCCGGGTCTACTAGTCGAACCGAGCAGTACTTC
- | TRBJ2-7 | - | TRBV7-9 | 12 | CASSLLGIEQYF | TGTGCCAGCAGCTTACTCGGGATCGAGCAGTACTTC
few | TRBJ1-2 | - | TRBV7-9 | 14 | CASSLAGGRNGYTF | TGTGCCAGCAGCTTAGCCGGGGGGAGGAACGGCTACACCTTC
- | TRBJ2-5 | - | TRBV5-1 | 17 | CASSLGGATLRQETQYF | TGCGCCAGCAGCTTGGGTGGGGCTACCCTCAGGCAAGAGACCCAGTACTTC
- | TRBJ2-5 | TRBD2 | TRBV7-2 | 15 | CASSLSGLVGETQYF | TGTGCCAGCAGCTTATCTGGACTAGTTGGTGAGACCCAGTACTTC
once | TRBJ1-1 | - | TRBV19 | 12 | CASSFQNTEAFF | TGTGCCAGTAGTTTTCAGAACACTGAAGCTTTCTTT
- | TRBJ2-3 | - | TRBV5-4 | 13 | CASSLSTTDTQYF | TGTGCCAGCAGCTTGAGCACCACAGATACGCAGTATTTT
- | TRBJ1-2 | - | TRBV5-6 | 14 | CASSLSGEGYGYTF | TGTGCCAGCAGCTTATCCGGGGAAGGCTATGGCTACACCTTC
- | TRBJ2-2 | TRBD2 | TRBV10-3 | 17 | CAISETGLAGVTGELFF | TGTGCCATCAGTGAAACCGGACTAGCGGGAGTCACCGGGGAGCTGTTTTTT
few | TRBJ2-7 | - | TRBV9 | 15 | CASSVGDSTSYEQYF | TGTGCCAGCAGCGTAGGAGACTCGACCTCCTACGAGCAGTACTTC
few | TRBJ2-1 | TRBD2 | TRBV5-6 | 16 | CASSLDWAGGYNEQFF | TGTGCCAGCAGCTTGGATTGGGCGGGAGGTTACAATGAGCAGTTCTTC
- | TRBJ2-7 | - | TRBV7-7 | 13 | CASSLRWEYEQYF | TGTGCTAGCAGCTTAAGGTGGGAGTACGAGCAGTACTTC
- | TRBJ2-1 | TRBD2 | TRBV5-1 | 16 | CASSLDASGRFDEQFF | TGCGCCAGCAGCTTGGACGCTAGCGGGAGGTTCGATGAGCAGTTCTTC
few | TRBJ1-1 | - | TRBV7-6 | 13 | CASSAVQNTEAFF | TGTGCCAGCAGCGCGGTGCAGAACACTGAAGCTTTCTTT
- | TRBJ1-4 | TRBD1 | TRBV10-3 | 15 | CAISDGGQGREKLFF | TGTGCCATCAGTGATGGGGGACAGGGGAGGGAAAAACTGTTTTTT
- | TRBJ1-2 | TRBD1 | TRBV5-4 | 14 | CASSFGTGTYGYTF | TGTGCCAGCAGCTTCGGGACAGGGACCTATGGCTACACCTTC
- | TRBJ2-3 | TRBD2 | TRBV27 | 13 | CASSPLAGLGQYF | TGTGCCAGCAGTCCACTAGCGGGACTCGGGCAGTATTTT
- | TRBJ2-1 | TRBD2 | TRBV7-9 | 17 | CASSRTSGRAFGNEQFF | TGTGCCAGCAGCCGAACTAGCGGGAGGGCCTTCGGCAATGAGCAGTTCTTC
- | TRBJ1-2 | - | TRBV2 | 14 | CASKGSTFNYGYTF | TGTGCCAGCAAGGGGTCGACATTTAACTATGGCTACACCTTC
few | TRBJ1-2 | - | TRBV27 | 14 | CASSLLGVNYGYTF | TGTGCCAGCAGCCTTCTAGGGGTTAACTATGGCTACACCTTC
- | TRBJ2-1 | TRBD1 | TRBV4-3 | 15 | CASSQEPNRGHEQFF | TGCGCCAGCAGCCAAGAGCCTAACAGGGGCCATGAGCAGTTCTTC
few | TRBJ1-4 | TRBD1 | TRBV29-1 | 13 | CSVGDRGLGKLFF | TGCAGCGTCGGGGACAGGGGGCTGGGAAAACTGTTTTTT
few | TRBJ1-2 | TRBD1 | TRBV5-4 | 15 | CASSLGQGVNYGYTF | TGTGCCAGCAGCTTGGGACAGGGGGTTAACTATGGCTACACCTTC
- | TRBJ2-3 | - | TRBV27 | 15 | CASAKGGASTDTQYF | TGTGCCAGCGCCAAGGGGGGGGCTAGCACAGATACGCAGTATTTT
few | TRBJ2-5 | - | TRBV5-6 | 11 | CASRYIETQYF | TGTGCCAGCAGATACATAGAGACCCAGTACTTC
- | TRBJ1-2 | - | TRBV4-3 | 15 | CASSQAGSSNYGYTF | TGCGCCAGCAGCCAAGCCGGGAGCTCAAACTATGGCTACACCTTC
- | TRBJ2-1 | TRBD2 | TRBV5-6 | 15 | CASSSSGGPINEQFF | TGTGCCAGCAGCTCTAGCGGGGGGCCAATCAATGAGCAGTTCTTC
few | TRBJ1-2 | TRBD1 | TRBV7-2 | 18 | CASSLAGLGDRGRRGYTF | TGTGCCAGCAGCTTAGCAGGGCTTGGGGACAGGGGGCGCAGGGGCTACACCTTC
- | TRBJ1-6 | - | TRBV5-6 | 14 | CASSRQLHNSPLHF | TGTGCCAGCAGCCGACAGCTACATAATTCACCCCTCCACTTT
- | TRBJ2-7 | TRBD2 | TRBV7-8 | 15 | CASSPLRGSSYEQYF | TGTGCCAGCAGCCCCCTTCGCGGGAGTTCCTACGAGCAGTACTTC
- | TRBJ2-5 | TRBD2 | TRBV7-9 | 14 | CASSPTSGKETQYF | TGTGCCAGCAGCCCCACTAGCGGGAAGGAGACCCAGTACTTC
- | TRBJ2-7 | - | TRBV25-1 | 14 | CTSEEWGPEGEQYF | TGTACCAGCGAGGAGTGGGGGCCCGAAGGCGAGCAGTACTTC
- | TRBJ2-7 | TRBD1 | TRBV10-3 | 16 | CAISALSDRGLYEQYF | TGTGCCATCAGTGCGTTATCAGACAGGGGGCTGTACGAGCAGTACTTC
- | TRBJ2-1 | - | TRBV5-1 | 14 | CASSLNEIYNEQFF | TGCGCCAGCAGCTTGAACGAGATTTACAATGAGCAGTTCTTC
few | TRBJ2-7 | - | TRBV30 | 11 | CAWRLAYEQYF | TGTGCCTGGAGACTTGCCTACGAGCAGTACTTC
- | TRBJ1-2 | - | TRBV4-3 | 13 | CASSHTGYYGYTF | TGCGCCAGCAGCCATACAGGGTACTATGGCTACACCTTC
- | TRBJ2-7 | - | TRBV5-4 | 18 | CASSFHPLKGGYPYEQYF | TGTGCCAGCAGCTTTCATCCACTGAAAGGGGGATACCCCTACGAGCAGTACTTC
- | TRBJ2-7 | TRBD2 | TRBV7-9 | 15 | CASSFGLAGGNEQYF | TGTGCCAGCAGCTTCGGACTAGCGGGAGGGAATGAGCAGTACTTC
few | TRBJ1-2 | TRBD1 | TRBV4-2 | 17 | CASSRPGGAGRFYGYTF | TGTGCCAGCAGCCGGCCAGGGGGCGCAGGTAGATTCTATGGCTACACCTTC
few | TRBJ2-6 | TRBD2 | TRBV5-6 | 16 | CASEGLAGQGANVLTF | TGTGCCAGCGAGGGACTAGCGGGACAAGGGGCCAACGTCCTGACTTTC